These T cell receptor beta chains were read from a single sample in a study of control samples from healthy donors and cancer patients. Measured with immunoSEQ multiplex PCR; TCRdb has only the in-frame clones, and not every one. The table records roughly 100,000 clones, approximately 83% of them present only once. The sequenced sample consisted of blood. Receptors originate from a woman aged 50 to 60 in good health. The CDR3 runs from the conserved cysteine through the conserved F or W. D genes are given only for firm matches. Clone size is shown for a subset of rows, as once, few, many or a class of expanded clone.

CDR3 protein | CDR3 DNA | D gene | J gene | V gene | clone size
CASSPQGNTIYF | TGTGCCAGCAGCCCCCAGGGAAACACCATATATTTT | NA | TRBJ1-3 | TRBV7-8 | few
CASSQVLDSYEQYF | TGTGCCAGCAGCCAAGTTTTGGACTCCTACGAGCAGTACTTC | NA | TRBJ2-7 | TRBV5-6 | NA
CASSRSGESEAFF | TGTGCCAGCAGCCGTTCAGGAGAATCTGAAGCTTTCTTT | NA | TRBJ1-1 | TRBV3-1/TRBV3-2 | NA
CASSAVDSVHTEAFF | TGTGCCAGCAGCGCTGTGGACAGCGTTCACACTGAAGCTTTCTTT | NA | TRBJ1-1 | TRBV9 | NA
CASRLTGRNTEAFF | TGTGCCAGCAGGCTTACAGGGAGGAACACTGAAGCTTTCTTT | NA | TRBJ1-1 | TRBV6-5 | NA
CASSSSTSGVETQYF | TGCGCCAGCAGCTCTTCGACTAGCGGGGTTGAGACCCAGTACTTC | TRBD2 | TRBJ2-5 | TRBV5-1 | NA
CASSVERSTDTQYF | TGTGCCAGCAGCGTAGAGCGGAGCACAGATACGCAGTATTTT | NA | TRBJ2-3 | TRBV9 | NA
CASSQDGGNRYNEQFF | TGTGCCAGCAGCCAAGATGGGGGCAACCGCTACAATGAGCAGTTCTTC | NA | TRBJ2-1 | TRBV4-2 | NA
CASRGVFSGNTIYF | TGTGCCAGCAGGGGAGTTTTCTCTGGAAACACCATATATTTT | NA | TRBJ1-3 | TRBV6-5 | NA
CASSFGTRELFF | TGTGCCAGCAGTTTCGGGACTCGGGAGCTGTTTTTT | NA | TRBJ2-2 | TRBV12-3/TRBV12-4 | NA
CASSRGPMGGKNSPLHF | TGTGCCAGTAGTAGGGGACCCATGGGGGGGAAAAATTCACCCCTCCACTTT | NA | TRBJ1-6 | TRBV19 | NA